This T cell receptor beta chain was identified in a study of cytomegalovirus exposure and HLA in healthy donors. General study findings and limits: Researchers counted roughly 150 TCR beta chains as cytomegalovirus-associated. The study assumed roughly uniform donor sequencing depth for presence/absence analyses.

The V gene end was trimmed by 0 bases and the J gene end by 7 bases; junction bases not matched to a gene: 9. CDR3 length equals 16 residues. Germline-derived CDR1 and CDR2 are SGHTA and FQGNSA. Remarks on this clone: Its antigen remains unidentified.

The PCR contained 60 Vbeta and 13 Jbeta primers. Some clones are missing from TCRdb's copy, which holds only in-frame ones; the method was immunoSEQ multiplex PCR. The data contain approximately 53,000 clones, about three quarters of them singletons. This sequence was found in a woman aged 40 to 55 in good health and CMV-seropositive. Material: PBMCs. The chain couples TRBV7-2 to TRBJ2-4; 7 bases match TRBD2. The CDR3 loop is CASSLALGGVMNIQYF. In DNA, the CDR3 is TGTGCCAGCAGCTTAGCGCTTGGGGGGGTCATGAACATTCAGTACTTC.